Listed below are T cell receptor beta chains from one sample, sequenced in a study of shared clonotypes between healthy human individuals. Assay used: immunoSEQ multiplex PCR; TCRdb lists only in-frame clones, some missing. This table holds roughly 1,500,000 clones, about 98.5% found once. Sequenced sample: naive CD4+ T cells sorted from blood. Receptors originate from a young man in good health. Both conserved end residues are part of each CDR3. A D gene is named only where the DNA matches it firmly. The size field is filled for only some rows; it gives once, few, many or a size class.

- TRBD2 TRBJ2-7 TRBV29-1 CSVLAGEPPYEQYF TGCAGCGTTTTGGCGGGGGAGCCCCCCTACGAGCAGTACTTC
- - TRBJ1-5 TRBV28 CASSPPRNSNQPQHF TGTGCCAGCAGCCCCCCCAGGAATAGCAATCAGCCCCAGCATTTT
- - TRBJ2-2 TRBV11-2 CASSLLRHPGELFF TGTGCCAGCAGCTTACTTCGACACCCCGGGGAGCTGTTTTTT
- TRBD2 TRBJ2-3 TRBV29-1 CSVGSLAGRTDTQYF TGCAGCGTTGGATCACTAGCGGGACGCACAGATACGCAGTATTTT
- - TRBJ1-1 TRBV11-3 CASSRGTEAFF TGTGCCAGCAGCCGGGGCACTGAAGCTTTCTTT
- TRBD1 TRBJ1-5 TRBV27 CASSLKGASLSNQPQHF TGTGCCAGCAGTTTAAAGGGGGCTTCCTTAAGCAATCAGCCCCAGCATTTT
- - TRBJ2-3 TRBV5-4 CASTPISGSTDTQYF TGTGCCAGCACCCCCATTAGCGGATCCACAGATACGCAGTATTTT
- - TRBJ2-1 TRBV10-1 CASSDTRGANNEQFF TGCGCCAGCAGTGATACAAGGGGTGCCAACAATGAGCAGTTCTTC
- TRBD1 TRBJ2-2 TRBV6-4 CASSPQGLHVTGELFF TGTGCCAGCAGCCCACAGGGGTTGCACGTCACCGGGGAGCTGTTTTTT
- - TRBJ2-2 TRBV5-1 CASSLVGDQAGELFF TGCGCCAGCAGCCTGGTGGGGGATCAGGCCGGGGAGCTGTTTTTT
once - TRBJ1-4 TRBV19 CASSSWGTNEKLFF TGTGCCAGTAGTTCCTGGGGAACTAATGAAAAACTGTTTTTT
- - TRBJ1-4 TRBV9 CASSVSRADEKLFF TGTGCCAGCAGCGTAAGCAGGGCGGATGAAAAACTGTTTTTT
- - TRBJ2-2 TRBV5-1 CASSQQELLALTGELFF TGCGCCAGCAGCCAACAAGAGCTACTAGCACTTACCGGGGAGCTGTTTTTT
- - TRBJ2-7 TRBV7-2 CASSSGQIPYEQYF TGTGCCAGCAGCTCAGGACAGATCCCTTACGAGCAGTACTTC
once TRBD2 TRBJ2-5 TRBV11-2 CASSSRLAGGKETQYF TGTGCCAGCAGCTCCCGACTAGCGGGAGGGAAAGAGACCCAGTACTTC
- - TRBJ1-4 TRBV7-9 CASSLDSAQGELFF TGTGCCAGCAGCTTAGATAGCGCTCAAGGAGAACTGTTTTTT
- TRBD1 TRBJ2-6 TRBV7-9 CASSHRGSGANVLTF TGTGCCAGCAGCCACAGGGGCTCTGGGGCCAACGTCCTGACTTTC
- TRBD2 TRBJ2-7 TRBV7-8 CASSLSQLANLRYEQYF TGTGCCAGCAGCTTAAGCCAACTAGCGAATCTTCGTTACGAGCAGTACTTC
once - TRBJ2-1 TRBV2 CASFQEGAVDNEQFF TGTGCCAGCTTTCAGGAGGGGGCGGTTGATAATGAGCAGTTCTTC
- - TRBJ1-1 TRBV29-1 CSVRPRIQGDTEAFF TGCAGCGTCAGGCCACGAATACAGGGTGACACTGAAGCTTTCTTT
- - TRBJ2-7 TRBV28 CASSLRSYEQYF TGTGCCAGCAGTTTACGGTCCTACGAGCAGTACTTC
- TRBD1 TRBJ1-1 TRBV5-1 CASSGPGGTVNTEAFF TGCGCCAGCAGCGGGCCAGGGGGGACAGTGAACACTGAAGCTTTCTTT
- - TRBJ1-1 TRBV30 CAWDQGGTEAFF TGTGCCTGGGACCAGGGAGGCACTGAAGCTTTCTTT
- - TRBJ2-7 TRBV15 CATSRSGLIEQYF TGTGCCACCAGCAGATCTGGTTTGATCGAGCAGTACTTC
- TRBD2 TRBJ2-2 TRBV11-2 CASSLTGLAGSGNTGELFF TGTGCCAGCAGCTTAACGGGACTAGCGGGCTCCGGGAACACCGGGGAGCTGTTTTTT
- TRBD2 TRBJ2-5 TRBV7-6 CASSRRDYIQETQYF TGTGCCAGCAGCCGAAGGGACTATATACAAGAGACCCAGTACTTC